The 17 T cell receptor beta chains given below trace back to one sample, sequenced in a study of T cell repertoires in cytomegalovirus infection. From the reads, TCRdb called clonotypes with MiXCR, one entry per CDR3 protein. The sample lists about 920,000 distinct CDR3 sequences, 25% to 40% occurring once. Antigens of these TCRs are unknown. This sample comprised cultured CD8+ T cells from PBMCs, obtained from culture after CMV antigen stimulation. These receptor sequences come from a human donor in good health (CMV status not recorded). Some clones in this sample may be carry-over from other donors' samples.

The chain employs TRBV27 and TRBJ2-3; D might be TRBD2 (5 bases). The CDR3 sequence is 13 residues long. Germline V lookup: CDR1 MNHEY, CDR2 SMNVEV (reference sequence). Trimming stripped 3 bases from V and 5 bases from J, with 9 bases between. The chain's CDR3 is CASSLIAKDTQYF. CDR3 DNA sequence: TGTGCCAGCAGTTTGATAGCGAAAGATACGCAGTATTTT.

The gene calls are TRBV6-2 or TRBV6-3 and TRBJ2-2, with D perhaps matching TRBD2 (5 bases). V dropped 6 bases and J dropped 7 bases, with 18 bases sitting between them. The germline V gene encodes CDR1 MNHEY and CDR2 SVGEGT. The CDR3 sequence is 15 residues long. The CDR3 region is CASRLARRTGGELFF. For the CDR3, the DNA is TGTGCCAGCAGACTCGCCCGAAGGACTGGCGGGGAGCTGTTTTTT.

CDR3 coding DNA: TGCGCCAGCAGCCAAGGTGGAGCGGTACGCACAGATACGCAGTATTTT. It encodes CASSQGGAVRTDTQYF. This chain uses TRBV4-1 with TRBJ2-3, with TRBD2 as a possible D gene (5 bases). CDR1 MGHRA and CDR2 YSYEKL come from the germline V gene. This CDR3 region has 16 residues. The V gene lost 1 base and the J gene lost 1 base, with 12 bases spanning the gap.

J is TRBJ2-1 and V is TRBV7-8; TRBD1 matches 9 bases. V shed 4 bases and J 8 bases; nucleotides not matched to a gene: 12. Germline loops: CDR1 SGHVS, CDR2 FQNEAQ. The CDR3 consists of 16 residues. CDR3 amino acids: CASSWPGGQGGDEQFF. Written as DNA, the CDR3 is TGTGCCAGCAGCTGGCCGGGGGGACAGGGTGGCGATGAGCAGTTCTTC.

In DNA form, the CDR3 reads TGTGCCAGCAGTTACTCAAGAGGGACCTCCTATAATTCACCCCTCCACTTT. This encodes CASSYSRGTSYNSPLHF. This chain connects TRBV6-5 to TRBJ1-6; a weak D match, TRBD1 (5 bases). Trimming removed 0 bases at V and 0 bases at J, with 9 bases between. The CDR3 is 17 residues long. Germline assignment: CDR1 MNHEY and CDR2 SVGAGI.

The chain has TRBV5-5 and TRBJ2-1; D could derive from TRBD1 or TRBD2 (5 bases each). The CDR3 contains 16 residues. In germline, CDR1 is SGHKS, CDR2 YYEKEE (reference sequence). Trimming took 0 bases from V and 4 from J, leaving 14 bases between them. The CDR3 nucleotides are TGTGCCAGCAGCTTGGGGGACGCCATGAAGTACAATGAGCAGTTCTTC. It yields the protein CASSLGDAMKYNEQFF. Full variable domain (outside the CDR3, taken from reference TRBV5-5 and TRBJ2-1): DAGVTQSPTHLIKTRGQQVTLRCSPISGHKSVSWYQQVLGQGPQFIFQYYEKEERGRGNFPDRFSARQFPNYSSELNVNALLLGDSALYLCASSLGDAMKYNEQFFGPGTRLTVL.

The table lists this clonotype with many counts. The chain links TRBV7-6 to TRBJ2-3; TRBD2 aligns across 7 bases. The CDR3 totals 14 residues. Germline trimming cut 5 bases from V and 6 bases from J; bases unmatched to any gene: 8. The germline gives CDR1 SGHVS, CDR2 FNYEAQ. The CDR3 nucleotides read TGTGCCAGCAGCCCAGCGGGGCCCGGGGATACGCAGTATTTT. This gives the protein CASSPAGPGDTQYF.

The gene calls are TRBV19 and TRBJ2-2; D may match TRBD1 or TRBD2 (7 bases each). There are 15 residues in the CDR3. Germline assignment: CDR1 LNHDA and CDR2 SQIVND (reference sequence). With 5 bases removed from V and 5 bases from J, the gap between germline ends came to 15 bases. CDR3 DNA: TGTGCCAGTAGTGGGGGGACAGCGGGAACCGGGGAGCTGTTTTTT. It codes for CASSGGTAGTGELFF.

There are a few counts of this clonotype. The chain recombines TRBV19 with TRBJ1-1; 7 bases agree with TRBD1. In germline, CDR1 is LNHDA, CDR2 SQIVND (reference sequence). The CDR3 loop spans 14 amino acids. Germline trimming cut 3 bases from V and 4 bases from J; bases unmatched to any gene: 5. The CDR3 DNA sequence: TGTGCCAGTAGTATTCTCAACAGGGGCACTGAAGCTTTCTTT. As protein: CASSILNRGTEAFF.

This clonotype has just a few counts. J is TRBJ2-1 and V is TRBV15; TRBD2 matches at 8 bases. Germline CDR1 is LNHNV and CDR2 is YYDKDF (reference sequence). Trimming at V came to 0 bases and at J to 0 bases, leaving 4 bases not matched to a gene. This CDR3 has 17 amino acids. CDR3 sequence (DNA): TGTGCCACCAGCAGAGAACGGGGGGGAAGCTCCTACAATGAGCAGTTCTTC. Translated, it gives CATSRERGGSSYNEQFF.

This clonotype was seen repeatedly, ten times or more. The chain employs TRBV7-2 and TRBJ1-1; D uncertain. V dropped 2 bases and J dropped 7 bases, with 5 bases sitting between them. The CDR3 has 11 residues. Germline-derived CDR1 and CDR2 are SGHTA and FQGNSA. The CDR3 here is CASSLSVEAFF. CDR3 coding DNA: TGTGCCAGCAGCTTATCAGTTGAAGCTTTCTTT.

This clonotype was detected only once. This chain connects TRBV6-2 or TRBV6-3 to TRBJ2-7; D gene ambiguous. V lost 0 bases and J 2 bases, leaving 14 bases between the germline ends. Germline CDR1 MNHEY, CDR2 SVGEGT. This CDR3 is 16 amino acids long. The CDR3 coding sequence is TGTGCCAGCAGTTACTCTTCAAGGAGAGGCCCCTACGAGCAGTACGTC. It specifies CASSYSSRRGPYEQYV.

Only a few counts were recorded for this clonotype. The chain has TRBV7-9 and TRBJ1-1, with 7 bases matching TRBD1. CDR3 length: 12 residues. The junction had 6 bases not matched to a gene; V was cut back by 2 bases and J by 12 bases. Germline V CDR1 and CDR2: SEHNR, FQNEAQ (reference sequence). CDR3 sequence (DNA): TGTGCCAGCAGCTTACCCGACAGGGTATCTTTCTTT. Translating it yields CASSLPDRVSFF.

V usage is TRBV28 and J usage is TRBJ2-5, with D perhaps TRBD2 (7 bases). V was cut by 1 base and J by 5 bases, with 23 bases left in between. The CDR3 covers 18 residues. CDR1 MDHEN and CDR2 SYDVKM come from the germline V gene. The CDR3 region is CASSLSPGGGGIGETQYF. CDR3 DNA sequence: TGTGCCAGCAGTTTATCCCCCGGAGGGGGGGGGATCGGCGAGACCCAGTACTTC.

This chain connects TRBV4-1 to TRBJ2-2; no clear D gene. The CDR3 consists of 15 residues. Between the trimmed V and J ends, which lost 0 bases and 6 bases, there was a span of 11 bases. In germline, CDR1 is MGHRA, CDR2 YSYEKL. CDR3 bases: TGCGCCAGCAGCCAAGAGTCAGAAGGTCCCGGGGAGCTGTTTTTT. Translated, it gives CASSQESEGPGELFF.

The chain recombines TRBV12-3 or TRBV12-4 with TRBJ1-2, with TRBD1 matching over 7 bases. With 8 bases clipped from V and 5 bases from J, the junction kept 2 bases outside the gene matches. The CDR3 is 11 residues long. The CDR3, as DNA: TGTGCCAGCGGGACAGCTTATGGCTACACCTTC. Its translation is CASGTAYGYTF.

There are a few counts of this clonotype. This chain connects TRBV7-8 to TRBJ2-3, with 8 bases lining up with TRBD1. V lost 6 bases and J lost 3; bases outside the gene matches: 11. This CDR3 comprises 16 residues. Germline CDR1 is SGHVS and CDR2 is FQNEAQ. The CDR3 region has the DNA TGTGCCAGCAGTCTTAGGAGGACAGGGAGGACAGATACGCAGTATTTT. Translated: CASSLRRTGRTDTQYF.